Listed here are 27 T cell receptor beta chains from one sample, sequenced in a study of human T cells and chemical hapten exposure. TCRdb independently ran MiXCR on the RACE reads; one entry per CDR3 protein. The sample yields 300,000 to 450,000 distinct CDR3 sequences, 4.8% seen once. The time point is: patch test 1, 2 weeks after DPC sensitization. As for treatment: therapeutic diphenylcyclopropenone sensitization with weekly scalp DPC. The sequencing here drew on whole blood, taken in connection with sensitization to the hapten diphenylcyclopropenone (DPC). These receptors originate from a woman aged 50 to 60 with alopecia areata. Some clones in this sample may be carry-over from other donors' samples.

This clonotype was counted a few times. V and J are TRBV6-2 or TRBV6-3 and TRBJ2-1; TRBD2 might be the D (6 bases). Between the trimmed V and J ends, which lost 10 bases and 12 bases, there was a span of 19 bases. This CDR3 spans 12 amino acids. Germline V gene sequence: CDR1 MNHEY, CDR2 SVGEGT. The CDR3 sequence is CAIQDGTGGQFF. In nucleotides, the CDR3 is TGTGCCATCCAGGACGGCACCGGGGGGCAGTTCTTC.

The chain uses TRBV28 and TRBJ1-1; TRBD1 might be the D (5 bases). The germline V and J ends were trimmed by 3 bases and 2 bases, with 10 bases remaining between them. Germline lookup yields CDR1 MDHEN and CDR2 SYDVKM. The CDR3 runs 14 residues. The CDR3 spells CASSFRTKNTEAFF. In DNA form, the CDR3 reads TGTGCCAGCAGTTTCAGGACAAAAAACACTGAAGCTTTCTTT.

V gene TRBV15 combines with J gene TRBJ2-3; maybe TRBD2 (6 bases). The CDR3 consists of 13 residues. CDR1 is LNHNV and CDR2 is YYDKDF in the germline V gene (reference sequence). V was trimmed by 4 bases and J by 6 bases, leaving 11 bases between them. The chain's CDR3 is CATSMGLADTQYF. In DNA, the CDR3 is TGTGCCACCAGCATGGGACTGGCGGATACGCAGTATTTT.

The sample holds a few counts of this clonotype. The rearrangement joins TRBV25-1 to TRBJ1-2; no definite D call. In germline, CDR1 is MGHDK, CDR2 SYGVNS. Trimming left V 0 bases short and J 4 bases short, with 12 bases between. The CDR3 consists of 15 residues. The CDR3 sequence is CASSEYGEESYGYTF. The CDR3 DNA is TGTGCCAGCAGTGAATACGGCGAAGAATCCTATGGCTACACCTTC.

The genes are TRBV20-1 and TRBJ2-1; tentatively, D is TRBD2 (5 bases). The CDR3 has 14 amino acids. Germline CDR1 is DFQATT and CDR2 is SNEGSKA (reference sequence). The germline V and J ends were trimmed by 6 bases and 4 bases, with 16 bases remaining between them. CDR3 nucleotide sequence: TGCAGTGCCTACGTACTAGACGGATACAATGAGCAGTTCTTC. Translating it yields CSAYVLDGYNEQFF.

The chain is built from TRBV20-1 and TRBJ2-4, with D possibly being TRBD1 (7 bases). The CDR3 is 11 residues long. Per the germline V gene, CDR1 is DFQATT and CDR2 is SNEGSKA (reference sequence). V dropped 7 bases and J dropped 9 bases, with 13 bases sitting between them. The CDR3 region is CSEHRGGIQYF. CDR3 bases: TGCAGTGAACACAGGGGAGGCATTCAGTACTTC.

The chain carries TRBV6-5 and TRBJ2-7, with 10 nucleotides matching TRBD1. V lost 0 bases to trimming and J lost 2 bases; unmatched junction nucleotides: 4. CDR1 and CDR2 (germline): MNHEY, SVGAGI. This CDR3 has 16 amino acids. The CDR3 DNA reads as TGTGCCAGCAGTTACTCGACAGGGGGCGCGCCCTACGAGCAGTACTTC. It codes for CASSYSTGGAPYEQYF.

This clonotype was detected many times. The CDR3 does not close with the conserved phenylalanine or tryptophan, likely indicating a read error. The chain carries TRBV5-1 and TRBJ2-5; perhaps TRBD2 as D (6 bases). The CDR3 is 15 amino acids. Looked up from germline, CDR1 is SGHRS and CDR2 is YFSETQ. Trimming shortened V by 8 bases and J by 3 bases, and 20 bases separated the two germline ends. DNA of the CDR3: TGCGCCAGTCACCAGGGAGCTAGCGTAAAAGAGACCCAGTACTCC. Translation gives CASHQGASVKETQYS.

This clonotype has a count of ten or more. This chain uses TRBV5-1 with TRBJ1-2, with D tentatively TRBD1 (5 bases). CDR3 length: 12 residues. Trimming pared 6 bases from V and 8 bases from J, leaving 14 bases between. CDR1 is SGHRS, CDR2 YFSETQ, per germline. The CDR3 reads CASKFGGEGYTF. For the CDR3, the DNA is TGCGCCAGCAAGTTTGGAGGGGAGGGCTACACCTTC.

V is TRBV2 and J is TRBJ1-1; tentatively, D is TRBD1 (6 bases). CDR3 length equals 16 residues. V lost 6 bases, J lost 0 bases, and 17 bases lay in between. Germline V gene lookup returns CDR1 SNHLY and CDR2 FYNNEI. CDR3 sequence reads: CASSPIGGGLNTEAFF. CDR3 DNA: TGTGCCAGCAGCCCTATTGGGGGGGGCCTGAACACTGAAGCTTTCTTT.

Many counts were recorded for this clonotype. V is TRBV11-2 and J is TRBJ1-1, with D unresolved. Trimming took off 3 bases at V and 0 bases at J, with 14 bases between the two ends. The V gene's germline CDR1 is SGHAT and CDR2 FQNNGV. There are 16 residues in the CDR3. CDR3 loop: CASSFMSSWMNTEAFF. CDR3 in DNA: TGTGCCAGCAGCTTCATGTCTTCGTGGATGAACACTGAAGCTTTCTTT. Full variable domain (remainder filled in from reference TRBV11-2 and TRBJ1-1): EAGVAQSPRYKIIEKRQSVAFWCNPISGHATLYWYQQILGQGPKLLIQFQNNGVVDDSQLPKDRFSAERLKGVDSTLKIQPAKLEDSAVYLCASSFMSSWMNTEAFFGQGTRLTVV.

The genes are TRBV30 and TRBJ2-7, with 7 bases that match TRBD2. CDR1 is GTSNPN and CDR2 is SVGIG in the germline V gene (reference sequence). V lost 1 base, J lost 7 bases, and 7 bases stayed unmatched. This CDR3 has 13 residues. CDR3 nucleotides: TGTGCCTGGAGTGCCTGGGGGGGGAAGGAGCAGTACTTC. Translation gives CAWSAWGGKEQYF.

Comment on this clonotype: This may be a read error: a much more frequent sequence differs by one nucleotide. This chain joins TRBV24-1 and TRBJ2-2; D is uncertain. Germline loops: CDR1 KGHDR, CDR2 SFDVKD. The CDR3 is 13 residues long. V was cut by 5 bases and J by 1 base, with 4 bases left in between. DNA for the CDR3: TGTGCCACCAGTGCGGAGAACACCGGGGAGCTGTTTTTT. Translated: CATSAENTGELFF.

The sample holds a few counts of this clonotype. The rearrangement joins TRBV29-1 to TRBJ2-1; D may be TRBD2 (5 bases). Germline V gene lookup returns CDR1 SQVTM and CDR2 ANQGSEA. V was pared by 3 bases and J by 5 bases, with 14 bases between. This CDR3 has 14 amino acids. In nucleotides, the CDR3 is TGCAGCGTTGACGGTGGGAGAGTTGACAATGAGCAGTTCTTC. Translated, it gives CSVDGGRVDNEQFF.

This clonotype was observed many times. The chain has TRBV3-1 and TRBJ1-5; 10 positions agree with TRBD1. From germline, CDR1 is LGHDT and CDR2 YNNKEL (reference sequence). The CDR3 is 13 amino acids. V gave up 3 bases and J gave up 9 bases; unmatched junction bases: 2. CDR3 nucleotides: TGTGCCAGCAGCCACGGACAGGGGGGGCCCCAGCATTTT. Translating it yields CASSHGQGGPQHF. Supplemented by reference TRBV3-1 and TRBJ1-5, the full variable domain reads DTAVSQTPKYLVTQMGNDKSIKCEQNLGHDTMYWYKQDSKKFLKIMFSYNNKELIINETVPNRFSPKSPDKAHLNLHINSLELGDSAVYFCASSHGQGGPQHFGDGTRLSIL.

The J gene is TRBJ1-2, the V gene TRBV5-4; TRBD1 aligns across 8 bases. CDR3 length: 13 amino acids. Germline lookup yields CDR1 SGHNT and CDR2 YYREEE (reference sequence). V shed 4 bases, J shed 6 bases, and the junction held 5 bases outside the gene matches. The CDR3: CASSTDRDDGYTF. CDR3 in DNA: TGTGCCAGCAGCACGGACAGGGACGATGGCTACACCTTC.

This clonotype has ten or more counts. The rearrangement joins TRBV29-1 to TRBJ2-7, with 9 bases fitting TRBD1. This CDR3 is 15 amino acids long. Trimming at V came to 6 bases and at J to 0 bases, leaving 9 bases not matched to a gene. CDR1 SQVTM and CDR2 ANQGSEA come from the germline V gene. The CDR3 nucleotides are TGCAGCGTGGACACCGGGACAGGGAGCTCCTACGAGCAGTACTTC. Amino acid sequence: CSVDTGTGSSYEQYF.

In its sample, this clonotype was seen many times. The J gene is TRBJ2-7, the V gene TRBV27; the D gene is possibly TRBD1 (5 bases). Germline assignment: CDR1 MNHEY and CDR2 SMNVEV (reference sequence). V dropped 10 bases and J dropped 1 base, with 14 bases sitting between them. The CDR3 length is 13 residues. Here the CDR3 reads CATQWAGSYEQYF. CDR3 in DNA: TGTGCCACCCAATGGGCAGGGTCCTACGAGCAGTACTTC.

This clonotype was picked up many times. The gene calls are TRBV29-1 and TRBJ2-2, with 12 bases aligning to TRBD2. CDR3 length equals 16 residues. CDR1 is SQVTM and CDR2 is ANQGSEA in the germline V gene. The junction had 11 bases not matched to a gene; V was cut back by 7 bases and J by 5 bases. CDR3 region: CSGILAGGPQTGELFF. CDR3 bases: TGCAGCGGAATACTAGCGGGGGGCCCGCAGACCGGGGAGCTGTTTTTT.

This clonotype was found a few times. The CDR3 sequence: CASSETRETQYF. The CDR3 DNA reads as TGTGCCAGCAGTGAGACTAGAGAGACCCAGTACTTC. The chain links TRBV2 to TRBJ2-5; D possibly corresponds to TRBD2 (6 bases). The CDR3 totals 12 residues. V gave up 3 bases and J gave up 4 bases, with 6 bases separating them. Germline values: CDR1 SNHLY, CDR2 FYNNEI.

V gene TRBV5-6 combines with J gene TRBJ2-5; no firm D call. CDR1 and CDR2 (germline): SGHDT, YYEEEE. V dropped 2 bases and J dropped 4 bases, with 6 bases sitting between them. The CDR3 consists of 12 residues. CDR3 protein: CASSFSIETQYF. CDR3 in DNA: TGTGCCAGCAGCTTTAGTATAGAGACCCAGTACTTC.

This clonotype was counted a few times. The chain is built from TRBV7-9 and TRBJ1-4, with TRBD1 identical over 7 bases. CDR3 length: 16 residues. V trimming: 3 bases; J trimming: 4 bases; junction bases outside the gene matches: 8. CDR1 and CDR2 (germline): SEHNR, FQNEAQ (reference sequence). CDR3 DNA sequence: TGTGCCAGCAGCTTCCAGGGGGATCCTTTTAATGAAAAACTGTTTTTT. Encoded protein: CASSFQGDPFNEKLFF.

This clonotype was seen repeatedly, ten times or more. The chain joins TRBV6-5 to TRBJ1-1; tentative D call: TRBD1 (6 bases). Germline V lookup: CDR1 MNHEY, CDR2 SVGAGI. The CDR3 length is 14 residues. Trimming took 2 bases from V and 5 from J, leaving 12 bases between them. The CDR3 sequence is CASSYAGARTEAFF. The CDR3 coding sequence is TGTGCCAGCAGTTACGCAGGGGCGCGAACTGAAGCTTTCTTT.

The chain joins TRBV7-9 to TRBJ1-2; D unclear. CDR1 and CDR2 from the germline V gene are SEHNR and FQNEAQ (reference sequence). V was cut by 1 base and J by 8 bases, with 14 bases left in between. This CDR3 has 14 amino acids. CDR3 protein: CASSLDRQPPGYTF. The CDR3 bases are TGTGCCAGCAGCTTAGATCGACAACCTCCCGGCTACACCTTC.

At least ten counts were recorded for this clonotype. The J gene is TRBJ1-1, the V gene TRBV28; D ambiguous. CDR1 is MDHEN, CDR2 SYDVKM, per germline. This CDR3 comprises 12 residues. V lost 6 bases, J lost 4 bases, and 9 bases lay in between. CDR3 sequence (DNA): TGTGCCAGCAGGCGGCCCCCCACTGAAGCTTTCTTT. Amino acids: CASRRPPTEAFF.

This clonotype occurred a few times. The CDR3 protein is CSARGGGPDGYTF. Written as DNA, the CDR3 is TGCAGTGCTAGAGGTGGCGGTCCCGATGGCTACACCTTC. V usage is TRBV20-1 and J usage is TRBJ1-2, with no clear D. Germline CDR1 reads DFQATT; CDR2 reads SNEGSKA (reference sequence). This CDR3 comprises 13 residues. The germline V and J ends were trimmed by 1 base and 6 bases, with 12 bases remaining between them.

This clonotype was seen many times. The V gene is TRBV10-3, the J gene TRBJ2-1; TRBD2 aligns across 9 bases. Looked up from germline, CDR1 is ENHRY and CDR2 is SYGVKD. This CDR3 is 15 amino acids long. The ends lost 2 bases at V and 5 bases at J; junction bases unmatched: 4. The CDR3 DNA sequence: TGTGCCATCAGTGAGCCCCAGCGGGGGGACAATGAGCAGTTCTTC. Residues: CAISEPQRGDNEQFF.